These 27 T cell receptor beta chains originate from one sample sequenced in a study of T cells in Graves' hyperthyroidism and ophthalmopathy. Amplified TCR beta CDR3 regions derived from RNA transcripts. Using the HTBI primer set, a first-round RT-PCR was run on the TCR CDR3. TCRdb reprocessed the multiplex PCR reads with MiXCR, giving one entry per CDR3 protein. The sample includes hundreds of thousands of distinct CDR3 sequences, 15% to 20% of them seen just once. Sample: blood. Source of these receptors: a woman aged 30 to 39 with Graves' hyperthyroidism.

The J gene is TRBJ2-5, the V gene TRBV6-4; D remains ambiguous. V was clipped by 5 bases and J by 3 bases, with 10 bases between them. Germline V lookup: CDR1 MRHNA, CDR2 SNTAGT. This CDR3 has 13 amino acids. CDR3 in amino acids: CASSYIRKETQYF. CDR3 bases: TGTGCCAGCAGTTATATACGGAAAGAGACCCAGTACTTC.

Remarks on this clonotype: It may be a read error: a sequence one base away is much more abundant. This sequence joins TRBV28 and TRBJ1-3; a possible D gene is TRBD1 (5 bases). CDR3 length: 15 residues. Trimming stripped 5 bases from V and 3 bases from J, with 14 bases between. Germline lookup yields CDR1 MDHEN and CDR2 SYDVKM. The CDR3 DNA sequence: TGTGCCAGCAGTACCCCCCGGGACGGTGGAAACACCATATATTTT. This gives the protein CASSTPRDGGNTIYF.

The rearrangement joins TRBV28 to TRBJ1-5; D is perhaps TRBD1 (5 bases). Germline CDR1 reads MDHEN; CDR2 reads SYDVKM. Trimming left V 3 bases short and J 7 bases short, with 19 bases between. The CDR3 consists of 16 residues. The CDR3 loop reads CASSFRGLRVRQPQHF. In DNA form, the CDR3 reads TGTGCCAGCAGTTTTCGGGGGTTGCGAGTGAGACAGCCCCAGCATTTT. The variable domain in full, completed from reference TRBV28 and TRBJ1-5, reads DVKVTQSSRYLVKRTGEKVFLECVQDMDHENMFWYRQDPGLGLRLIYFSYDVKMKEKGDIPEGYSVSREKKERFSLILESASTNQTSMYLCASSFRGLRVRQPQHFGDGTRLSIL.

This clonotype appeared many times. CDR3 sequence (DNA): TGTGCCAGCAGCGGAACCCCCATCCGGGCCGATACGCAGTATTTT. Translation: CASSGTPIRADTQYF. The chain joins TRBV7-2 to TRBJ2-3, with D uncertain. This CDR3 contains 15 residues. V gave up 5 bases and J gave up 6 bases, with 18 bases separating them. The V gene's germline CDR1 is SGHTA and CDR2 FQGNSA.

This clonotype was detected ten times or more. CDR3 in DNA: TGTGCCAGCAGCCTTAATCCCAAAGATGGCTACACCTTC. Its protein product is CASSLNPKDGYTF. The V and J genes are TRBV4-2 and TRBJ1-2; D gene uncertain. V was trimmed by 4 bases and J by 6 bases, leaving 12 bases between them. CDR1 and CDR2 from the germline V gene are LGHNA and YNFKEQ. The CDR3 runs to 13 residues.

V gene TRBV5-4 combines with J gene TRBJ1-2; perhaps TRBD1 as D (6 bases). Germline V lookup: CDR1 SGHNT, CDR2 YYREEE (reference sequence). Trimming removed 4 bases from V and 5 bases from J, with 18 bases in between. This CDR3 contains 15 residues. In nucleotides, the CDR3 is TGTGCCAGCAGCCCTCGGGTAGGGGGAAATTATGGCTACACCTTC. Its translation is CASSPRVGGNYGYTF. The full variable domain, its missing parts supplied by reference TRBV5-4 and TRBJ1-2, is ETGVTQSPTHLIKTRGQQVTLRCSSQSGHNTVSWYQQALGQGPQFIFQYYREEENGRGNFPPRFSGLQFPNYSSELNVNALELDDSALYLCASSPRVGGNYGYTFGSGTRLTVV.

Many counts were recorded for this clonotype. CDR3 coding DNA: TGTGCCAGCAGCTTAGCTCGGGAGAGGCTGTACAATGAGCAGTTCTTC. Its translation: CASSLARERLYNEQFF. J is TRBJ2-1 and V is TRBV11-2, with D possibly being TRBD2 (6 bases). This CDR3 has 16 residues. V was clipped by 1 base and J by 4 bases, with 14 bases between them. CDR1 and CDR2 (germline): SGHAT, FQNNGV.

This clonotype has a count of ten or more. The chain uses TRBV7-2 and TRBJ2-1; tentatively, D is TRBD2 (5 bases). This CDR3 comprises 16 residues. From germline, CDR1 is SGHTA and CDR2 FQGNSA. Trimming pared 3 bases from V and 8 bases from J, leaving 20 bases between. The CDR3 DNA reads TGTGCCAGCAGCTTGCCCCACAGCGGATTTAGGGATGAGCAGTTCTTC. Its protein is CASSLPHSGFRDEQFF. The full variable domain, in which reference TRBV7-2 and TRBJ2-1 provide the parts outside the CDR3, is GAGVSQSPSNKVTEKGKDVELRCDPISGHTALYWYRQSLGQGLEFLIYFQGNSAPDKSGLPSDRFSAERTGGSVSTLTIQRTQQEDSAVYLCASSLPHSGFRDEQFFGPGTRLTVL.

This clonotype was observed at least ten times. The chain links TRBV5-1 to TRBJ1-1; TRBD1 matches at 8 bases. Germline CDR1 is SGHRS and CDR2 is YFSETQ. The CDR3 is 13 residues long. Losses at the gene ends were 2 bases for V and 7 bases for J; bases not matched to a gene: 4. The DNA for the CDR3 is TGCGCCAGCAGCTTTGGACAGGGCGGTGAAGCTTTCTTT. This codes for CASSFGQGGEAFF.

This clonotype was counted between two and nine times. This chain links TRBV19 with TRBJ2-7; TRBD2 might be the D (5 bases). The V end lost 5 bases, the J end lost 4 bases, and 12 bases lay between the germline ends. The CDR3 runs to 13 residues. Germline CDR1 LNHDA, CDR2 SQIVND (reference sequence). CDR3 bases: TGTGCCAGTAGTTGGCTAGCAGGATACGAGCAGTACTTC. It codes for CASSWLAGYEQYF.

The table lists this clonotype with many counts. The rearrangement joins TRBV18 to TRBJ2-1, with TRBD2 matching 9 bases. The CDR3 length is 16 residues. J lost 4 bases, V lost 2 bases, and 6 bases had no gene match. Germline V lookup: CDR1 KGHSH, CDR2 LQKENI. The CDR3 protein is CASSPLVAGAYNEQFF. CDR3 bases: TGTGCCAGCTCACCATTAGTAGCGGGAGCTTACAATGAGCAGTTCTTC.

This clonotype appeared many times. The chain is built from TRBV30 and TRBJ2-2, with TRBD1 matching over 8 bases. The germline V gene encodes CDR1 GTSNPN and CDR2 SVGIG (reference sequence). CDR3 length equals 14 residues. The V gene end was trimmed by 3 bases and the J gene end by 5 bases; junction bases not matched to a gene: 5. The CDR3 DNA reads TGTGCCTGGAGAGGACAGGGTCGTACCGGGGAGCTGTTTTTT. It translates to CAWRGQGRTGELFF.

This clonotype was seen many times. This chain joins TRBV12-3 or TRBV12-4 and TRBJ1-5; 7 nucleotides align to TRBD1. V trimming: 2 bases; J trimming: 7 bases; junction bases outside the gene matches: 5. The CDR3 consists of 14 residues. The CDR3 nucleotides read TGTGCCAGCAGTTTAACAGGGGAGGGCCAGCCCCAGCATTTT. Its protein is CASSLTGEGQPQHF.

The chain employs TRBV28 and TRBJ2-1; 9 positions match TRBD2. Looked up from germline, CDR1 is MDHEN and CDR2 is SYDVKM. J was trimmed by 0 bases and V by 3 bases; bases with no gene match: 6. This CDR3 contains 17 residues. CDR3 nucleotides: TGTGCCAGCAGTTTCGCGACTAGCGGAGCCTCCTACAATGAGCAGTTCTTC. Encoded protein: CASSFATSGASYNEQFF.

This clonotype came up a few times. In DNA form, the CDR3 reads TGTGCCACCAGTGATTTGAACACTGAAGCTTTCTTT. Its translation is CATSDLNTEAFF. The rearrangement links TRBV24-1 to TRBJ1-1; no reliable D call. The germline V gene encodes CDR1 KGHDR and CDR2 SFDVKD. The V end was cut by 0 bases, the J end by 2 bases, with 0 bases between. The CDR3 has 12 residues.

Concerning this clonotype: It may be a read error: a sequence one base away is much more abundant. The conserved phenylalanine or tryptophan normally closing the CDR3 is absent here, so this likely arose from a read error. The chain recombines TRBV7-6 with TRBJ2-3; D gene uncertain. The CDR3 totals 13 residues. Germline values: CDR1 SGHVS, CDR2 FNYEAQ. Trimming removed 1 base from V and 4 bases from J, with 6 bases in between. CDR3 in DNA: TGTGCCAGCAGCTTAGTGCCTTCAGATACGCAGTATTCT. Its translation: CASSLVPSDTQYS.

This sequence joins TRBV28 and TRBJ1-2; 10 nucleotides match TRBD1. Germline V lookup: CDR1 MDHEN, CDR2 SYDVKM. V lost 4 bases, J lost 8 bases, and 7 bases stayed unmatched. The CDR3 length is 14 residues. The CDR3 loop is CASSSTGTGVGYTF. The CDR3 coding sequence is TGTGCCAGCAGTTCAACCGGGACAGGGGTAGGCTACACCTTC.

This clonotype was seen only a few times. This chain links TRBV28 with TRBJ2-1; TRBD2 matches at 9 bases. Germline CDR1 and CDR2: MDHEN and SYDVKM. J gave up 8 bases and V 1 base, and 9 bases lay outside the gene matches. This CDR3 has 16 residues. CDR3 residues: CASSLFGGGRAHEQFF. The CDR3 DNA follows: TGTGCCAGCAGTTTATTCGGGGGCGGGAGGGCCCATGAGCAGTTCTTC.

This clonotype was observed a handful of times. The rearrangement uses TRBV28 and TRBJ2-1; D is undetermined. In germline, CDR1 is MDHEN, CDR2 SYDVKM. V lost 7 bases to trimming and J lost 5 bases, with 12 bases between them. The length of the CDR3 is 13 residues. The CDR3 DNA sequence: TGTGCCAGCAACGATTGGATCGACAATGAGCAGTTCTTC. Its protein is CASNDWIDNEQFF.

This clonotype was recorded many times. The rearrangement links TRBV28 to TRBJ2-3; 10 positions match TRBD1. V gave up 4 bases and J gave up 4 bases; unmatched junction bases: 11. Germline V gives CDR1 MDHEN, CDR2 SYDVKM. The CDR3 totals 17 residues. The CDR3 loop reads CASSWPHRDRGPDTQYF. The CDR3 region has the DNA TGTGCCAGCAGTTGGCCCCACCGGGACAGGGGCCCAGATACGCAGTATTTT.

This clonotype was counted many times. V usage is TRBV27 and J usage is TRBJ2-7; D could derive from TRBD1 or TRBD2 (5 bases each). Germline lookup yields CDR1 MNHEY and CDR2 SMNVEV (reference sequence). CDR3 length: 15 amino acids. The V and J ends lost 7 bases and 0 bases respectively, with 16 bases between them. The CDR3 sequence: CASTRDVRSSYEQYF. Written as DNA, the CDR3 is TGTGCCAGCACTAGGGACGTAAGGAGCTCCTACGAGCAGTACTTC.

This clonotype was recorded a few times. The chain combines TRBV6-5 with TRBJ2-7, with 7 bases identical to TRBD1. The V segment lost 0 bases and the J segment 2 bases; nucleotides outside the gene matches: 10. The CDR3 has 17 amino acids. The germline gives CDR1 MNHEY, CDR2 SVGAGI. CDR3 in amino acids: CASSYSGLGRGTYEQYF. CDR3 DNA sequence: TGTGCCAGCAGTTACTCAGGGCTGGGCAGGGGGACCTACGAGCAGTACTTC.

In its sample, this clonotype was seen a few times. This CDR3 reads CATSDLRTTDTQYF. CDR3 nucleotide sequence: TGTGCCACCAGTGATTTGAGGACCACAGATACGCAGTATTTT. The chain employs TRBV24-1 and TRBJ2-3, with D hard to call. Germline V gene sequence: CDR1 KGHDR, CDR2 SFDVKD. This CDR3 is 14 amino acids long. The germline V and J ends were trimmed by 0 bases and 2 bases, with 5 bases remaining between them.

The chain couples TRBV7-2 to TRBJ2-2, with D perhaps being TRBD1 or TRBD2 (5 bases each). Trimming shortened V by 7 bases and J by 9 bases, and 18 bases separated the two germline ends. The V gene's germline CDR1 is SGHTA and CDR2 FQGNSA. The CDR3 has 14 residues. The CDR3, as DNA: TGTGCCAGCACCAACCTCGTAGGGACCTGGGAGCTGTTTTTT. It is translated as CASTNLVGTWELFF.

The chain is built from TRBV28 and TRBJ2-1; 11 bases match TRBD2. The V gene's germline CDR1 is MDHEN and CDR2 SYDVKM. Trimming at V came to 7 bases and at J to 15 bases, leaving 14 bases not matched to a gene. There are 14 residues in the CDR3. The CDR3 region has the DNA TGTGCCAGCATTAGCCTAGCGGGAGGTGGGCTCACGTTCTTC. Its translation is CASISLAGGGLTFF.

This rearrangement joins TRBV5-1 to TRBJ2-1; 9 bases align to TRBD2. Germline CDR1 reads SGHRS; CDR2 reads YFSETQ. Trimming took 4 bases from V and 6 from J; bases not matched to a gene: 8. The length of the CDR3 is 15 residues. Here the CDR3 reads CASSPLAGAGNEQFF. The CDR3, as DNA: TGCGCCAGCAGCCCCTTAGCGGGAGCTGGCAATGAGCAGTTCTTC.

This clonotype was seen a handful of times. The chain recombines TRBV6-1 with TRBJ1-2, with D possibly TRBD1 on 6 matching bases. Germline-derived CDR1 and CDR2 are MNHNS and SASEGT. The ends were cut back, 5 bases at V and 8 bases at J, with 12 bases in the middle. The CDR3 has 12 residues. Here the CDR3 DNA reads TGTGCCAGCAGTCCAGCAGGGGACGGCTACACCTTC. It encodes CASSPAGDGYTF.